Listed here are 28 T cell receptor beta chains from one sample, sequenced in a study of blood T cell repertoires in COVID-19. The assay was immunoSEQ multiplex PCR, and TCRdb's table has in-frame clones only and misses some. Altogether 35,000 to 50,000 clones are present, roughly 85% being singletons, with the ten largest covering around 13%. The sample taken for sequencing was peripheral blood. The receptors were gathered from a woman in her seventies in a cohort sampled during active COVID-19.

The chain is built from TRBV2 and TRBJ2-1, with D maybe TRBD1 (6 bases). From germline, CDR1 is SNHLY and CDR2 FYNNEI. This CDR3 contains 15 residues. The V end lost 5 bases, the J end lost 0 bases, and 11 bases lay between the germline ends. CDR3 protein: CASSSQGGSYNEQFF. CDR3 bases: TGTGCCAGCAGTTCTCAAGGGGGCTCCTACAATGAGCAGTTCTTC.

The chain employs TRBV6-2 or TRBV6-3 and TRBJ2-7, with 9 positions matching TRBD2. J gave up 6 bases and V 5 bases, and 2 bases lay outside the gene matches. The germline CDR1 and CDR2 sequences are MNHEY and SVGEGT. The CDR3 spans 12 residues. The CDR3 DNA reads TGTGCCAGCAGTCGAGCGGGAGGCGAGCAGTACTTC. Translation: CASSRAGGEQYF.

This clone has a single count. This chain connects TRBV7-2 to TRBJ2-5; the D gene is possibly TRBD2 (6 bases). CDR1 is SGHTA and CDR2 is FQGNSA in the germline V gene. V lost 8 bases and J 1 base, leaving 14 bases between the germline ends. The CDR3 runs 14 residues. CDR3 sequence: CASGRAGRQETQYF. Written as DNA, the CDR3 is TGTGCCAGCGGGAGAGCGGGCCGCCAAGAGACCCAGTACTTC.

This rearrangement joins TRBV3-1 (or the pseudogene TRBV3-2) to TRBJ1-4; D may be TRBD1 (6 bases). Germline V gene sequence: CDR1 LGHDT, CDR2 YNNKEL (reference sequence). With 0 bases removed from V and 8 bases from J, the gap between germline ends came to 7 bases. The CDR3 spans 13 residues. CDR3 DNA sequence: TGTGCCAGCAGCCAAGAGGGGACAGAAAAACTGTTTTTT. This sequence encodes CASSQEGTEKLFF.

This rearrangement joins TRBV28 to TRBJ1-1; no definite D call. The CDR3 is 12 amino acids. V was clipped by 1 base and J by 8 bases, with 8 bases between them. The germline CDR1 and CDR2 sequences are MDHEN and SYDVKM. This chain's CDR3 is CASSLSSGEAFF. The CDR3 coding sequence is TGTGCCAGCAGTTTATCTTCGGGGGAAGCTTTCTTT.

The chain combines TRBV7-9 with TRBJ2-1, with TRBD2 matching over 13 bases. The CDR3 sequence is 17 residues long. Per germline, CDR1 SEHNR and CDR2 FQNEAQ (reference sequence). With 5 bases clipped from V and 6 bases from J, the junction kept 10 bases outside the gene matches. Here the CDR3 reads CASSRIRGLAGVNEQFF. CDR3 bases: TGTGCCAGCAGCCGAATTCGAGGACTAGCGGGAGTCAATGAGCAGTTCTTC.

The chain combines TRBV10-2 with TRBJ1-5, with no clear D. Per the germline V gene, CDR1 is WSHSY and CDR2 is SAAADI. There are 13 residues in the CDR3. Trimming stripped 4 bases from V and 4 bases from J, with 8 bases between. CDR3: CASSVAGNQPQHF. The CDR3 DNA reads as TGCGCCAGCAGTGTTGCGGGAAATCAGCCCCAGCATTTT.

The rearrangement links TRBV2 to TRBJ2-1; D call uncertain. There are 14 residues in the CDR3. Germline V gives CDR1 SNHLY, CDR2 FYNNEI. Trimming cost V 6 bases and J 0 bases, with 9 bases left between them. The CDR3 sequence: CASSAESSYNEQFF. In DNA form, the CDR3 reads TGTGCCAGCAGCGCCGAGAGCTCCTACAATGAGCAGTTCTTC.

The V call is TRBV29-1, the J call TRBJ1-1; maybe TRBD1 (5 bases). Trimming pared 7 bases from V and 5 bases from J, leaving 14 bases between. Per germline, CDR1 SQVTM and CDR2 ANQGSEA. The CDR3 runs to 12 residues. CDR3 amino acids: CSAYFRETEAFF. The DNA for the CDR3 is TGCAGCGCTTACTTCAGGGAAACTGAAGCTTTCTTT.

V gene TRBV7-9 combines with J gene TRBJ2-2; 13 bases are a match to TRBD2. Germline-derived CDR1 and CDR2 are SEHNR and FQNEAQ (reference sequence). This CDR3 has 17 residues. V shed 5 bases and J 4 bases; nucleotides not matched to a gene: 7. The CDR3 bases are TGTGCCAGCAGCGCCGGACTAGCGGGAGAGTTCACCGGGGAGCTGTTTTTT. This codes for CASSAGLAGEFTGELFF.

The genes are TRBV3-1 (or the pseudogene TRBV3-2) and TRBJ2-2, with 9 nucleotides matching TRBD1. Germline V CDR1 and CDR2: LGHDT, YNNKEL (reference sequence). The J segment lost 3 bases and the V segment lost 4 bases, leaving 3 bases of the junction unmatched. The CDR3 consists of 15 residues. The CDR3 is CASSRGDRDTGELFF. The CDR3 DNA reads TGTGCCAGCAGCCGGGGGGACAGGGACACCGGGGAGCTGTTTTTT.

This clone was detected only once. The CDR3 nucleotides are TGTGCCATCAGCGTAGCGGGAGAGGGTGAGACCCAGTACTTC. Translating it yields CAISVAGEGETQYF. The chain is built from TRBV10-3 and TRBJ2-5; 9 bases align to TRBD2. Trimming removed 6 bases from V and 5 bases from J; junction bases left unmatched: 7. Germline V CDR1 and CDR2: ENHRY, SYGVKD. The CDR3 runs 14 residues.

This chain links TRBV20-1 with TRBJ2-7; 11 bases agree with TRBD2. The CDR3 is 15 amino acids. Germline V CDR1 and CDR2: DFQATT, SNEGSKA (reference sequence). V trimming: 3 bases; J trimming: 3 bases; junction bases outside the gene matches: 7. CDR3 sequence reads: CSASDPGLADYEQYF. CDR3 nucleotide sequence: TGCAGTGCTAGTGATCCGGGACTAGCGGACTACGAGCAGTACTTC.

This clone was seen once. The chain couples TRBV27 to TRBJ2-5; 9 nucleotides align to TRBD2. The V and J ends lost 1 base and 1 base, in that order; junction bases with no gene match: 4. The CDR3 has 16 residues. From germline, CDR1 is MNHEY and CDR2 SMNVEV (reference sequence). CDR3 nucleotides: TGTGCCAGCAGTTTATGGGGCGGGGGGGGCCAAGAGACCCAGTACTTC. Residues: CASSLWGGGGQETQYF.

The gene calls are TRBV7-3 and TRBJ2-3, with 7 bases matching TRBD2. Unmatched junction bases numbered 16, after V lost 5 bases and J lost 2 bases. In germline, CDR1 is SGHTA, CDR2 FQGTGA. The CDR3 runs 18 residues. The CDR3 region is CASSALPPGLGSTDTQYF. Here the CDR3 DNA reads TGTGCCAGCAGCGCGTTACCCCCCGGACTAGGCTCCACAGATACGCAGTATTTT.

The genes are TRBV6-6 and TRBJ2-1; 7 bases fit TRBD2. CDR1 is MNHNY, CDR2 SVGAGI, per germline (reference sequence). After removal of 6 bases from V and 0 bases from J, the junction contained 5 bases not matched to a gene. CDR3 size: 15 residues. This CDR3 is CASREGGSSYNEQFF. The CDR3 DNA follows: TGTGCCAGCAGGGAGGGCGGGAGCTCCTACAATGAGCAGTTCTTC.

V usage is TRBV29-1 and J usage is TRBJ2-1; 11 nucleotides line up with TRBD2. Trimming cost V 8 bases and J 6 bases; bases outside gene matches: 9. Per germline, CDR1 SQVTM and CDR2 ANQGSEA. The CDR3 has 14 amino acids. CDR3 coding DNA: TGCAGCCCGTGGGGACTAGCGGAATCCAATGAGCAGTTCTTC. Its translation is CSPWGLAESNEQFF.

This clone was counted once. The chain has TRBV5-4 and TRBJ2-2, with a tentative D call TRBD2 (6 bases). CDR1 and CDR2 (germline): SGHNT, YYREEE (reference sequence). Trimming removed 4 bases from V and 2 bases from J, with 15 bases in between. This CDR3 has 16 amino acids. The DNA of the CDR3 is TGTGCCAGCAGCGGATTGGGGGGAGGCAACACCGGGGAGCTGTTTTTT. Translation: CASSGLGGGNTGELFF.

The V call is TRBV28, the J call TRBJ1-4, with D hard to call. This CDR3 is 15 amino acids long. V was clipped by 5 bases and J by 3 bases, with 13 bases between them. In germline, CDR1 is MDHEN, CDR2 SYDVKM. The CDR3 nucleotides are TGTGCCAGCAGTCCCGGTGGGCAGTCTAATGAAAAACTGTTTTTT. Protein sequence: CASSPGGQSNEKLFF.

This chain connects TRBV28 to TRBJ2-7; no firm D call. V lost 6 bases and J 1 base, leaving 13 bases between the germline ends. CDR1 is MDHEN and CDR2 is SYDVKM in the germline V gene. This CDR3 is 14 amino acids long. The CDR3 nucleotides read TGTGCCAGCAGGGAGACGTTGGGTTCCTACGAGCAGTACTTC. This sequence encodes CASRETLGSYEQYF.

The chain joins TRBV7-9 to TRBJ2-1; D possibly corresponds to TRBD2 (6 bases). Trimming left V 4 bases short and J 2 bases short, with 6 bases between. The CDR3 contains 13 residues. Germline CDR1 and CDR2: SEHNR and FQNEAQ (reference sequence). This CDR3 reads CASSWGAYNEQFF. CDR3 DNA sequence: TGTGCCAGCAGCTGGGGGGCCTACAATGAGCAGTTCTTC.

V and J are TRBV11-2 and TRBJ2-4; a weak D match, TRBD1 (5 bases). The CDR3 is made up of 15 amino acids. Germline CDR1 reads SGHAT; CDR2 reads FQNNGV. Trimming cost V 5 bases and J 3 bases, with 14 bases left between them. CDR3 coding DNA: TGTGCCAGCAGCGCCATGGATAGGGGCAAAAACATTCAGTACTTC. Translating gives CASSAMDRGKNIQYF.

J is TRBJ2-7 and V is TRBV6-6, with TRBD1 identical over 7 bases. The CDR3 runs 16 residues. V shed 2 bases, J shed 3 bases, and the junction held 10 bases outside the gene matches. Germline loops: CDR1 MNHNY, CDR2 SVGAGI (reference sequence). The CDR3 protein is CASSYARDSHFYEQYF. In nucleotides, the CDR3 is TGTGCCAGCAGTTACGCACGGGACAGTCACTTCTACGAGCAGTACTTC.

V usage is TRBV28 and J usage is TRBJ2-7, with 9 positions matching TRBD1. Trimming took 6 bases from V and 0 from J; bases not matched to a gene: 9. The CDR3 runs 16 residues. Germline V lookup: CDR1 MDHEN, CDR2 SYDVKM. The CDR3 sequence is CASSPGQGTLSYEQYF. CDR3 sequence (DNA): TGTGCCAGCAGCCCTGGACAGGGGACCCTCTCCTACGAGCAGTACTTC.

The J gene is TRBJ2-3, the V gene TRBV6-5; 9 nucleotides line up with TRBD1. V lost 6 bases, J lost 4 bases, and 8 bases stayed unmatched. This CDR3 spans 15 amino acids. Germline CDR1 reads MNHEY; CDR2 reads SVGAGI. The CDR3 bases are TGTGCCAGCAGCCTCGGACAGGGGAGGCCAGATACGCAGTATTTT. Its protein is CASSLGQGRPDTQYF.

V usage is TRBV28 and J usage is TRBJ1-5; D ambiguous. This CDR3 is built from 11 residues. V dropped 9 bases and J dropped 3 bases, with 6 bases sitting between them. Germline V gives CDR1 MDHEN, CDR2 SYDVKM. CDR3 bases: TGTGCCAGTAGCCCCAATCAGCCCCAGCATTTT. Amino acids: CASSPNQPQHF.

The chain is built from TRBV2 and TRBJ2-5; tentative D call: TRBD1 (6 bases). With 8 bases removed from V and 3 bases from J, the gap between germline ends came to 19 bases. The CDR3 is 15 amino acids. Germline CDR1 and CDR2: SNHLY and FYNNEI. CDR3 in amino acids: CASLDRVFVKETQYF. DNA of the CDR3: TGTGCCAGCCTGGACAGAGTTTTTGTCAAAGAGACCCAGTACTTC. Together with reference TRBV2 and TRBJ2-5, the CDR3 gives the full variable domain: EPEVTQTPSHQVTQMGQEVILRCVPISNHLYFYWYRQILGQKVEFLVSFYNNEISEKSEIFDDQFSVERPDGSNFTLKIRSTKLEDSAMYFCASLDRVFVKETQYFGPGTRLLVL.

V is TRBV24-1 and J is TRBJ2-3; 9 bases match TRBD1. This CDR3 is built from 16 residues. J was trimmed by 3 bases and V by 3 bases; bases with no gene match: 6. The germline gives CDR1 KGHDR, CDR2 SFDVKD. The CDR3 loop reads CATSDTTGGPTDTQYF. CDR3 bases: TGTGCCACCAGTGATACTACAGGGGGCCCGACAGATACGCAGTATTTT.